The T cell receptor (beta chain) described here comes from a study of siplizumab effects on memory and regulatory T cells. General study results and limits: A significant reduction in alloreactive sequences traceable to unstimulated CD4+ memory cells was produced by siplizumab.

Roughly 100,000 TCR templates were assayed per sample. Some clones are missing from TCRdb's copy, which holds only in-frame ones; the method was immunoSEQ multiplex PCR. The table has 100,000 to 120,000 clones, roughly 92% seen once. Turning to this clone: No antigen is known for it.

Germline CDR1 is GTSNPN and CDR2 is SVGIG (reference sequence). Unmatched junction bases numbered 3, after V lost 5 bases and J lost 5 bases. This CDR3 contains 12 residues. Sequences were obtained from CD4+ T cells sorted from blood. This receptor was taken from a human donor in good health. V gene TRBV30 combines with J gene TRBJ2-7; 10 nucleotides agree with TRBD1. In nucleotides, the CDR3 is TGTGCCTGGGCGACAGGGGGCCACGAGCAGTACTTC. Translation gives CAWATGGHEQYF.